Following are 19 T cell receptor beta chains from one sample sequenced in a study of T cell repertoires in cytomegalovirus infection. TCRdb recomputed calls from the reads with MiXCR, one row per CDR3 protein. The sample shows 150,000 to 200,000 distinct CDR3 sequences, 28% of them seen only once. Sequences were obtained from PBMCs. These receptors came from a human donor in good health (CMV status not recorded). Some clones in this sample may be carry-over from other donors' samples.

This clonotype appeared many times. This chain joins TRBV20-1 and TRBJ2-1; TRBD2 is a possible D gene (5 bases). Germline V gene data show CDR1 as DFQATT and CDR2 as SNEGSKA (reference sequence). V lost 0 bases and J lost 8, with 14 bases in between. The CDR3 extends over 14 amino acids. Here the CDR3 DNA reads TGCAGTGCTAGAGATGGGCGCGGAGGCGATGAGCAGTTCTTC. Protein sequence: CSARDGRGGDEQFF.

There are many counts of this clonotype. The chain employs TRBV7-2 and TRBJ2-2; D is uncertain. Germline-derived CDR1 and CDR2 are SGHTA and FQGNSA. Deletions cut 1 base from V and 2 bases from J, with 11 bases between. CDR3 length: 16 residues. The CDR3 region has the DNA TGTGCCAGCAGCTTAGGACCTATCCTAAACACCGGGGAGCTGTTTTTT. This sequence encodes CASSLGPILNTGELFF.

The chain employs TRBV11-2 and TRBJ2-2; TRBD1 aligns across 7 bases. Germline CDR1 SGHAT, CDR2 FQNNGV. This CDR3 contains 17 residues. V shed 1 base, J shed 1 base, and the junction held 6 bases outside the gene matches. The CDR3 DNA sequence: TGTGCCAGCAGCTTAGGGGACAGCGCAAGGAACACCGGGGAGCTGTTTTTT. It specifies CASSLGDSARNTGELFF.

The chain employs TRBV19 and TRBJ1-5; 12 nucleotides line up with TRBD1. V dropped 6 bases and J dropped 0; count of bases not matched to a gene: 3. Germline CDR1 is LNHDA and CDR2 is SQIVND (reference sequence). The CDR3 totals 16 residues. The CDR3 nucleotides read TGTGCCAGTAGCGGGACAGGGGGCAATAGCAATCAGCCCCAGCATTTT. Amino acid sequence: CASSGTGGNSNQPQHF.

The V gene is TRBV7-3, the J gene TRBJ2-2; the D is unclear. Germline values: CDR1 SGHTA, CDR2 FQGTGA. V was trimmed by 1 base and J by 3 bases, leaving 3 bases between them. CDR3 length: 13 residues. CDR3 nucleotides: TGTGCCAGCAGCTTAAAACACACCGGGGAGCTGTTTTTT. The encoded protein is CASSLKHTGELFF.

About this clonotype itself: Possible read error: a much larger clone is one base away. This chain connects TRBV7-2 to TRBJ2-5, with D possibly being TRBD1 (6 bases). Germline CDR1 reads SGHTA; CDR2 reads FQGNSA. The CDR3 is 16 residues long. In nucleotides, the CDR3 is TGTGCCAGCATCTTAGGGGGATGGGGTCACCAAGAGACCCAGTACTTC. Its protein is CASILGGWGHQETQYF.

This clonotype was picked up a small number of times. V usage is TRBV2 and J usage is TRBJ2-2; 7 nucleotides match TRBD1. CDR3 length: 15 amino acids. CDR1 is SNHLY and CDR2 is FYNNEI in the germline V gene. V shed 6 bases and J 0 bases; nucleotides not matched to a gene: 4. Written as DNA, the CDR3 is TGTGCCAGCAGGAGGACAGGCGCGAACACCGGGGAGCTGTTTTTT. Translation gives CASRRTGANTGELFF.

This clonotype was seen repeatedly, ten times or more. V and J are TRBV7-4 and TRBJ2-2, with a weak D call TRBD2 (5 bases). V was trimmed by 6 bases and J by 4 bases, leaving 18 bases between them. Germline V gene data show CDR1 as SGHVT and CDR2 as SQSDAQ. The CDR3 has 16 residues. This CDR3 reads CASSGGTSAVTGELFF. In nucleotides, the CDR3 is TGTGCCAGCAGTGGAGGCACCTCGGCGGTCACCGGGGAGCTGTTTTTT.

This clonotype was seen repeatedly, ten times or more. The CDR3 DNA sequence: TGTGCCAGTCAGCCACAGGGGGCGGCTGAAGCTTTCTTT. Translation: CASQPQGAAEAFF. The genes are TRBV19 and TRBJ1-1; 9 nucleotides align to TRBD1. The CDR3 is 13 residues long. Germline CDR1 is LNHDA and CDR2 is SQIVND (reference sequence). V shed 8 bases, J shed 6 bases, and the junction held 7 bases outside the gene matches.

DNA of the CDR3: TGTGCCAGCAGCCACGGGACTACGAACACCGGGGAGCTGTTTTTT. Protein product: CASSHGTTNTGELFF. The chain employs TRBV7-4 and TRBJ2-2; 7 nucleotides align to TRBD2. The CDR3 sequence is 15 residues long. V was clipped by 5 bases and J by 0 bases; unmatched bases: 3. The V gene's germline CDR1 is SGHVT and CDR2 SQSDAQ.

The sample holds many counts of this clonotype. The genes are TRBV14 and TRBJ2-4, with D possibly being TRBD2 (5 bases). This CDR3 spans 22 amino acids. Looked up from germline, CDR1 is SGHDN and CDR2 is FVKESK. The ends were cut back, 0 bases at V and 0 bases at J, with 27 bases in the middle. CDR3 sequence reads: CASSQEPPTVGFGGLAKNIQYF. CDR3 DNA: TGTGCCAGCAGCCAAGAACCGCCGACGGTAGGGTTCGGAGGTCTAGCCAAAAACATTCAGTACTTC. Supplemented by reference TRBV14 and TRBJ2-4, the full variable domain reads EAGVTQFPSHSVIEKGQTVTLRCDPISGHDNLYWYRRVMGKEIKFLLHFVKESKQDESGMPNNRFLAERTGGTYSTLKVQPAELEDSGVYFCASSQEPPTVGFGGLAKNIQYFGAGTRLSVL.

The V call is TRBV12-3 or TRBV12-4, the J call TRBJ2-3; D is possibly TRBD2 (6 bases). The CDR3 extends over 11 amino acids. V lost 4 bases, J lost 10 bases, and 9 bases lay in between. CDR3 amino acids: CASSSGEAQYF. The CDR3 DNA reads TGTGCCAGCAGTTCGGGGGAGGCGCAGTATTTT.

This chain joins TRBV14 and TRBJ2-7; D perhaps matches TRBD2 (6 bases). Germline CDR1 is SGHDN and CDR2 is FVKESK. The CDR3 length is 14 residues. The ends were cut back, 4 bases at V and 4 bases at J, with 14 bases in the middle. The CDR3 loop reads CASSPGGFRYEQYF. DNA for the CDR3: TGTGCCAGCAGCCCCGGGGGTTTTCGGTACGAGCAGTACTTC.

This clonotype was observed once. The chain recombines TRBV11-2 with TRBJ1-1, with TRBD1 matching 7 bases. After removal of 1 base from V and 8 bases from J, the junction contained 7 bases not matched to a gene. The CDR3 covers 14 residues. The germline gives CDR1 SGHAT, CDR2 FQNNGV. For the CDR3, the DNA is TGTGCCAGCAGCTTAGGCCACGGGACAGCGGAAGCTTTCTTT. Translating it yields CASSLGHGTAEAFF.

The chain carries TRBV5-5 and TRBJ1-4; D is unresolved. The germline V gene has CDR1 SGHKS and CDR2 YYEKEE (reference sequence). Trimming took 4 bases from V and 0 from J, leaving 10 bases between them. This CDR3 region has 15 residues. CDR3 DNA sequence: TGTGCCAGCAGCCTGACCGAAGCAACTAATGAAAAACTGTTTTTT. Amino acid sequence: CASSLTEATNEKLFF.

The J gene is TRBJ2-7, the V gene TRBV20-1; maybe TRBD1 (5 bases). The CDR3 is made up of 13 amino acids. The germline V gene encodes CDR1 DFQATT and CDR2 SNEGSKA (reference sequence). Trimming pared 2 bases from V and 4 bases from J, leaving 12 bases between. CDR3 amino acids: CSARTGREYEQYF. In nucleotides, the CDR3 is TGCAGTGCTAGAACCGGCAGGGAATACGAGCAGTACTTC.

The rearrangement joins TRBV15 to TRBJ1-1; 7 bases are shared with TRBD1. The germline gives CDR1 LNHNV, CDR2 YYDKDF (reference sequence). With V trimmed by 0 bases and J by 6 bases, 7 bases remained unmatched. The CDR3 runs to 15 residues. DNA of the CDR3: TGTGCCACCAGCAGAGATCTGGGGCAGGGGGCTGAAGCTTTCTTT. Protein sequence: CATSRDLGQGAEAFF. The full variable domain, completed using reference TRBV15 and TRBJ1-1, is DAMVIQNPRYQVTQFGKPVTLSCSQTLNHNVMYWYQQKSSQAPKLLFHYYDKDFNNEADTPDNFQSRRPNTSFCFLDIRSPGLGDTAMYLCATSRDLGQGAEAFFGQGTRLTVV.

This clonotype turned up a few times. The rearrangement links TRBV11-2 to TRBJ2-3; D not resolved. Trimming removed 3 bases from V and 0 bases from J, with 10 bases in between. Germline lookup yields CDR1 SGHAT and CDR2 FQNNGV. The CDR3 totals 15 residues. The CDR3: CASSFMMKSTDTQYF. CDR3 DNA sequence: TGTGCCAGCAGCTTTATGATGAAGAGCACAGATACGCAGTATTTT.

This chain connects TRBV5-6 to TRBJ2-2, with D possibly being TRBD1 (7 bases). Trimming cost V 4 bases and J 6 bases, with 16 bases left between them. The CDR3 runs 15 residues. Germline V lookup: CDR1 SGHDT, CDR2 YYEEEE. The CDR3 is CASSLGGGGAGELFF. The CDR3 nucleotides read TGTGCCAGCAGCCTAGGAGGGGGCGGCGCCGGGGAGCTGTTTTTT. The whole variable domain, filled in from reference TRBV5-6 and TRBJ2-2, reads DAGVTQSPTHLIKTRGQQVTLRCSPKSGHDTVSWYQQALGQGPQFIFQYYEEEERQRGNFPDRFSGHQFPNYSSELNVNALLLGDSALYLCASSLGGGGAGELFFGEGSRLTVL.